The T cell receptor (beta chain) under discussion was sequenced for a study of T-cell memory formation after mild COVID-19. Each CDR3 protein gets one entry after TCRdb re-called the 5' RACE reads with MiXCR. The repertoire includes around 62,000 distinct CDR3 sequences, about 30% of them detected once, and approximately 43% sits in the top ten. Only a few counts were recorded for this clonotype. The sample taken for sequencing was PBMCs or a T cell subset sorted from them (not recorded which). The TCR comes from a man aged 18 to 30 who had mild COVID-19 (a few samples of this study predate the infection). Cell type and time point are not known.

The chain's CDR3 is CASSSFRGSGEKLFF. Written as DNA, the CDR3 is TGTGCCAGCAGCTCATTCAGGGGAAGCGGTGAAAAACTGTTTTTT. The chain joins TRBV7-6 to TRBJ1-4; D may be TRBD1 (6 bases). Trimming pared 4 bases from V and 7 bases from J, leaving 16 bases between. The CDR3 runs to 15 residues. From germline, CDR1 is SGHVS and CDR2 FNYEAQ. The whole variable domain, filled in from reference TRBV7-6 and TRBJ1-4, reads GAGVSQSPRYKVTKRGQDVALRCDPISGHVSLYWYRQALGQGPEFLTYFNYEAQQDKSGLPNDRFSAERPEGSISTLTIQRTEQRDSAMYRCASSSFRGSGEKLFFGSGTQLSVL.